These 20 T cell receptor beta chains originate from one sample sequenced in a study of human T cells and chemical hapten exposure. TCRdb redid the calling of the RACE reads with MiXCR, one entry per CDR3 protein. The sample holds 75,000 to 90,000 distinct CDR3 sequences, 10% seen once. As to time point: patch test 1, 2 weeks after DPC sensitization. Treatment denoted: therapeutic diphenylcyclopropenone sensitization with weekly scalp DPC. This sample comprised whole blood, obtained in connection with sensitization to the hapten diphenylcyclopropenone (DPC). The source is a woman aged 45-60 years with alopecia areata. Some clones in this sample may be carry-over from other donors' samples.

The chain has TRBV4-1 and TRBJ1-2, with 8 bases lining up with TRBD1. The CDR3 contains 18 residues. Germline V gene sequence: CDR1 MGHRA, CDR2 YSYEKL. V lost 3 bases and J lost 2; bases outside the gene matches: 14. The CDR3 bases are TGCGCCAGCAGCCATGATAGGCCCCGAGGACAGGGCAACTATGGCTACACCTTC. Translated: CASSHDRPRGQGNYGYTF.

This clonotype was recorded many times. The chain employs TRBV12-3 or TRBV12-4 and TRBJ2-5; D possibly uses TRBD1 or TRBD2 (5 bases each). This CDR3 spans 14 amino acids. Trimming pared 6 bases from V and 1 base from J, leaving 12 bases between. In DNA, the CDR3 is TGTGCCAGCAGACACTCGGGACGCCAAGAGACCCAGTACTTC. Translated: CASRHSGRQETQYF.

The chain is built from TRBV5-4 and TRBJ2-1; tentative D call: TRBD1 (5 bases). Germline assignment: CDR1 SGHNT and CDR2 YYREEE (reference sequence). The V end was cut by 0 bases, the J end by 5 bases, with 12 bases between. This CDR3 spans 15 amino acids. CDR3 sequence reads: CASSLGVGANNEQFF. The CDR3 DNA sequence: TGTGCCAGCAGCTTGGGAGTAGGGGCCAACAATGAGCAGTTCTTC.

This clonotype came up a few times. CDR3 DNA: TGTGCCAGCAGTGATACTAGCGGGAACACAGATACGCAGTATTTT. This sequence encodes CASSDTSGNTDTQYF. The chain combines TRBV28 with TRBJ2-3; 10 bases are a match to TRBD2. CDR1 is MDHEN, CDR2 SYDVKM, per germline. This CDR3 comprises 15 residues. J lost 2 bases, V lost 5 bases, and 4 bases had no gene match.

The gene calls are TRBV14 and TRBJ1-6, with TRBD1 identical over 8 bases. From germline, CDR1 is SGHDN and CDR2 FVKESK. The CDR3 runs 16 residues. With V trimmed by 2 bases and J by 8 bases, 8 bases remained unmatched. CDR3 bases: TGTGCCAGCAGCCAAAGGACACCAGGGGGCTATTCACCCCTCCACTTT. It encodes CASSQRTPGGYSPLHF. The whole variable domain, remainder taken from reference TRBV14 and TRBJ1-6, is EAGVTQFPSHSVIEKGQTVTLRCDPISGHDNLYWYRRVMGKEIKFLLHFVKESKQDESGMPNNRFLAERTGGTYSTLKVQPAELEDSGVYFCASSQRTPGGYSPLHFGNGTRLTVT.

This clonotype was observed a handful of times. This chain uses TRBV19 with TRBJ1-5, with D possibly matching TRBD1 (5 bases). This CDR3 region has 12 residues. Germline values: CDR1 LNHDA, CDR2 SQIVND (reference sequence). With 2 bases removed from V and 7 bases from J, the gap between germline ends came to 6 bases. CDR3 protein: CASSIQGQPQHF. The CDR3 DNA sequence: TGTGCCAGTAGTATACAGGGACAGCCCCAGCATTTT.

This clonotype was observed many times. The chain has TRBV10-3 and TRBJ1-2, with a weak D call TRBD1 (6 bases). V was trimmed by 9 bases and J by 4 bases, leaving 15 bases between them. There are 13 residues in the CDR3. Germline V CDR1 and CDR2: ENHRY, SYGVKD. CDR3 amino acids: CAISQGSGYGYTF. CDR3 DNA sequence: TGTGCCATTTCCCAGGGGAGTGGCTATGGCTACACCTTC.

This clonotype was detected a few times. This sequence joins TRBV6-2 or TRBV6-3 and TRBJ1-5, with D maybe TRBD1 (6 bases). The CDR3 is 14 amino acids. The germline V and J ends were trimmed by 8 bases and 0 bases, with 11 bases remaining between them. Germline V gene data show CDR1 as MNHEY and CDR2 as SVGEGT. As DNA, the CDR3 is TGTGCCAGCCACGGAGGGGGTAGCAATCAGCCCCAGCATTTT. It yields the protein CASHGGGSNQPQHF.

This clonotype was seen more than once but under ten times. The DNA of the CDR3 is TGTGCCTGGAGTGTACGAGTAGCGGAGACAGATACGCAGTATTTT. It codes for CAWSVRVAETDTQYF. V is TRBV30 and J is TRBJ2-3; weak D call: TRBD2 (6 bases). The CDR3 loop spans 15 amino acids. Deletions cut 0 bases from V and 3 bases from J, with 13 bases between. Germline CDR1 GTSNPN, CDR2 SVGIG (reference sequence).

This clonotype was seen ten or more times. The rearrangement joins TRBV7-8 to TRBJ1-2; no clear D. Germline assignment: CDR1 SGHVS and CDR2 FQNEAQ. CDR3 length: 15 residues. Trimming cost V 5 bases and J 0 bases, with 13 bases left between them. The CDR3 loop is CASSAGTGANYGYTF. DNA of the CDR3: TGTGCCAGCAGCGCTGGTACGGGTGCTAACTATGGCTACACCTTC.

This clonotype showed up many times. The chain is built from TRBV4-1 and TRBJ2-2; 12 nucleotides line up with TRBD2. After removal of 3 bases from V and 2 bases from J, the junction contained 10 bases not matched to a gene. In germline, CDR1 is MGHRA, CDR2 YSYEKL. The CDR3 contains 19 residues. The CDR3 DNA is TGCGCCAGCAGCCAGGCCTCCTCTAGCGGGAGGGCCAACACCGGGGAGCTGTTTTTT. This translates into CASSQASSSGRANTGELFF.

This clonotype was detected a few times. This chain uses TRBV12-3 or TRBV12-4 with TRBJ2-2; 7 nucleotides line up with TRBD1. This CDR3 comprises 15 residues. V gave up 0 bases and J gave up 4 bases; unmatched junction bases: 2. The CDR3 sequence: CASSLAGQPTGELFF. Here the CDR3 DNA reads TGTGCCAGCAGTTTAGCGGGACAGCCCACCGGGGAGCTGTTTTTT.

Only a few counts were recorded for this clonotype. This chain connects TRBV7-8 to TRBJ1-1; 7 nucleotides line up with TRBD1. The CDR3 is made up of 15 amino acids. V lost 4 bases and J lost 8; bases outside the gene matches: 13. Looked up from germline, CDR1 is SGHVS and CDR2 is FQNEAQ. The CDR3 region has the DNA TGTGCCAGCAGCTCCCCGACAGGGAGGGTGCGGGAAGCTTTCTTT. Residues: CASSSPTGRVREAFF.

The J gene is TRBJ1-6, the V gene TRBV20-1; possible D gene TRBD1, 5 bases. Germline values: CDR1 DFQATT, CDR2 SNEGSKA (reference sequence). V gave up 2 bases and J gave up 7 bases, with 15 bases separating them. The CDR3 has 15 residues. The CDR3 is CSARLPGGRNSPLHF. The CDR3 nucleotides are TGCAGTGCTAGACTACCGGGGGGGAGGAATTCACCCCTCCACTTT.

This clonotype was observed a handful of times. The V and J genes are TRBV28 and TRBJ2-7; possibly TRBD2 for D (6 bases). V lost 4 bases and J lost 6, with 13 bases in between. CDR1 and CDR2 (germline): MDHEN, SYDVKM. The CDR3 is 13 residues long. The CDR3 nucleotides read TGTGCCAGCAGTTGGAGCGGGCCCTCCGAGCAGTACTTC. Residues: CASSWSGPSEQYF.

The table lists this clonotype with many counts. The rearrangement joins TRBV19 to TRBJ2-5; D remains ambiguous. The ends were cut back, 9 bases at V and 2 bases at J, with 7 bases in the middle. Germline CDR1 reads LNHDA; CDR2 reads SQIVND (reference sequence). CDR3 size: 11 residues. CDR3 in DNA: TGTGCCAGCAGCGCACAAGAGACCCAGTACTTC. Protein sequence: CASSAQETQYF. Complete variable domain (other parts from reference TRBV19 and TRBJ2-5): DGGITQSPKYLFRKEGQNVTLSCEQNLNHDAMYWYRQDPGQGLRLIYYSQIVNDFQKGDIAEGYSVSREKKESFPLTVTSAQKNPTAFYLCASSAQETQYFGPGTRLLVL.

The chain carries TRBV11-2 and TRBJ2-7, with 11 bases matching TRBD2. Germline assignment: CDR1 SGHAT and CDR2 FQNNGV. CDR3 length: 16 amino acids. V shed 6 bases, J shed 2 bases, and the junction held 9 bases outside the gene matches. The CDR3: CASRQSLAGGAYEQYF. The CDR3 region has the DNA TGTGCCAGCAGACAATCGCTAGCGGGAGGTGCCTACGAGCAGTACTTC.

The chain recombines TRBV29-1 with TRBJ2-5; D unclear. The V gene's germline CDR1 is SQVTM and CDR2 ANQGSEA. Trimming shortened V by 4 bases and J by 5 bases, and 14 bases separated the two germline ends. This CDR3 is built from 13 residues. CDR3 protein: CSVGNVPRETQYF. CDR3 DNA sequence: TGCAGCGTTGGCAACGTTCCCCGGGAGACCCAGTACTTC.

This clonotype has a handful of counts. One end of the junction does not line up with germline, which may come from a read error. The chain combines TRBV9 with TRBJ2-7; D gene unclear. The CDR3 length is 9 residues. Germline lookup yields CDR1 SGDLS and CDR2 YYNGEE. The CDR3 loop is CASSSEAPF. CDR3 sequence (DNA): TGTGCCAGCAGCTCAGAGGCCCCGTTC.

The chain has TRBV28 and TRBJ1-5; D not certain. V was trimmed by 6 bases and J by 4 bases, leaving 13 bases between them. Germline assignment: CDR1 MDHEN and CDR2 SYDVKM. The CDR3 totals 14 residues. This chain's CDR3 is CASSPPHWNQPQHF. The DNA for the CDR3 is TGTGCCAGCAGCCCACCCCACTGGAATCAGCCCCAGCATTTT.